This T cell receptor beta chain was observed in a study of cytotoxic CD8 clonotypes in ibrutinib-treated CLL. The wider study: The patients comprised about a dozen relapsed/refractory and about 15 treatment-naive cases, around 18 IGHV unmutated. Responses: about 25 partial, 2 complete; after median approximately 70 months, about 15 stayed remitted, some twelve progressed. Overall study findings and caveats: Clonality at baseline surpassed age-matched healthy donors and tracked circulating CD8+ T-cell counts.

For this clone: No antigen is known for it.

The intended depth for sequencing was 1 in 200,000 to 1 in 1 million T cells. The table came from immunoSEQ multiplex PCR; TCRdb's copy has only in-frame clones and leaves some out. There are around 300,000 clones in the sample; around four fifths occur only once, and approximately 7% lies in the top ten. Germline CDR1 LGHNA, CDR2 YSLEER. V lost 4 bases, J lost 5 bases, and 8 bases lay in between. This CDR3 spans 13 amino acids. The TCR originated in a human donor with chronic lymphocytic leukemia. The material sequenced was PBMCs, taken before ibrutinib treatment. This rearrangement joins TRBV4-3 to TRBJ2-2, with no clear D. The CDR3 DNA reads TGCGCCAGCAGCCTCACCAGGACCGGGGAGCTGTTTTTT. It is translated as CASSLTRTGELFF.